These T cell receptor beta chains were read from a single sample in a study of T cell repertoires in cytomegalovirus infection. Their recognized antigens are unknown. TCRdb ran MiXCR on the reads and lists one entry per CDR3 protein. The data show roughly 920,000 distinct CDR3 sequences, about 33% seen once. The sample in question was cultured CD8+ T cells from PBMCs, obtained from culture after CMV antigen stimulation. The receptors were sampled from a human donor in good health (CMV status not recorded). Some clones in this sample may be carry-over from other donors' samples. CDR3s include the opening cysteine and the closing phenylalanine or tryptophan.

J gene: TRBJ2-1
V gene: TRBV7-2
CDR3 protein: CASSRARGPYNEQFF

J gene: TRBJ2-3
V gene: TRBV2
CDR3 protein: CASWDRASTDTQYF

J gene: TRBJ2-4
V gene: TRBV7-9
CDR3 protein: CASSLGYGAKNIQYF

J gene: TRBJ2-7
V gene: TRBV27
CDR3 protein: CASSFSGPYEQYF

J gene: TRBJ1-1
V gene: TRBV7-4
CDR3 protein: CVSSRRTLNTEAFF

J gene: TRBJ2-5
V gene: TRBV6-1
CDR3 protein: CVSSEELAGWTQYF

J gene: TRBJ2-7
V gene: TRBV7-6
CDR3 protein: CASSRRAGVGLEQYF

J gene: TRBJ2-3
V gene: TRBV5-6
CDR3 protein: CASSQGRPTDTQYF

J gene: TRBJ2-7
V gene: TRBV19
CDR3 protein: CASSPNAQVQYF

J gene: TRBJ1-1
V gene: TRBV29-1
CDR3 protein: CSVDRGHFEAFF

J gene: TRBJ1-2
V gene: TRBV6-1
CDR3 protein: CASRAGANYGYTF

J gene: TRBJ1-1
V gene: TRBV27
CDR3 protein: CASMPTNTEAFF

J gene: TRBJ1-5
V gene: TRBV20-1
CDR3 protein: CSAWGGEGNQPQHF

J gene: TRBJ2-3
V gene: TRBV4-1
CDR3 protein: CASSPRAGADTQYF

J gene: TRBJ1-1
V gene: TRBV27
CDR3 protein: CASSLWLGTEAFF

J gene: TRBJ2-7
V gene: TRBV7-6
CDR3 protein: CASSLGRMSSYEQYF

J gene: TRBJ2-3
V gene: TRBV4-1
CDR3 protein: CASSPRLAGLTDTQYF

J gene: TRBJ2-7
V gene: TRBV6-5
CDR3 protein: CASSYSTSGKYEQYF

J gene: TRBJ2-2
V gene: TRBV19
CDR3 protein: CASSIDRRPQPIGELFF

J gene: TRBJ2-4
V gene: TRBV7-9
CDR3 protein: CASSFGQGVAKNIQYF

J gene: TRBJ2-7
V gene: TRBV12-3/TRBV12-4
CDR3 protein: CASSSLAYFSEQYF

J gene: TRBJ2-1
V gene: TRBV4-1
CDR3 protein: CASSQVSDYNEQFF

J gene: TRBJ2-1
V gene: TRBV6-2/TRBV6-3
CDR3 protein: CASSYVRAGEQFF